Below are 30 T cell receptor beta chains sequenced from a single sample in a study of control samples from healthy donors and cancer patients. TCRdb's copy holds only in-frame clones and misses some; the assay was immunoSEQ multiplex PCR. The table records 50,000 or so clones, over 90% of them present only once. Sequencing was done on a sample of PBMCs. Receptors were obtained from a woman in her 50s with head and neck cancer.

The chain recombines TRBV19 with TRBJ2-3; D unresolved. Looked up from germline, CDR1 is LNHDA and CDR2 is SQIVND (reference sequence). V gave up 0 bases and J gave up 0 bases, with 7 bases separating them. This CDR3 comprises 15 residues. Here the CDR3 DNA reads TGTGCCAGTAGTATAGAACTGTATAGCACAGATACGCAGTATTTT. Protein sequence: CASSIELYSTDTQYF.

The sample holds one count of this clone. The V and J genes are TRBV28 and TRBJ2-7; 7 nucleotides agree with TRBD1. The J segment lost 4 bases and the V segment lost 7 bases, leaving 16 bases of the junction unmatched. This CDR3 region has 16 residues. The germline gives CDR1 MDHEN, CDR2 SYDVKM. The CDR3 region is CASTEFRAWTGYEQYF. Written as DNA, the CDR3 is TGTGCCAGCACAGAGTTTCGGGCGTGGACAGGTTACGAGCAGTACTTC.

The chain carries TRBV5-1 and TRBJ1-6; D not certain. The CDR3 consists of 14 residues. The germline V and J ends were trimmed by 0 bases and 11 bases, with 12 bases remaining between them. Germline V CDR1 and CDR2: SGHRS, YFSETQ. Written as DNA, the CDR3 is TGCGCCAGCAGCTTGGAGCCAGCCGGGGCACCCCTCCACTTT. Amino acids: CASSLEPAGAPLHF. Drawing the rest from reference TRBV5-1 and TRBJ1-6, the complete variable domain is KAGVTQTPRYLIKTRGQQVTLSCSPISGHRSVSWYQQTPGQGLQFLFEYFSETQRNKGNFPGRFSGRQFSNSRSEMNVSTLELGDSALYLCASSLEPAGAPLHFGNGTRLTVT.

CDR3 in DNA: TGTGCCAGCAGGGCAGGGGGCGCGGGGAACACTGAAGCTTTCTTT. Amino acids: CASRAGGAGNTEAFF. This chain links TRBV6-5 with TRBJ1-1; TRBD1 agrees at 8 bases. Per the germline V gene, CDR1 is MNHEY and CDR2 is SVGAGI. With 6 bases clipped from V and 1 base from J, the junction kept 7 bases outside the gene matches. This CDR3 comprises 15 residues.

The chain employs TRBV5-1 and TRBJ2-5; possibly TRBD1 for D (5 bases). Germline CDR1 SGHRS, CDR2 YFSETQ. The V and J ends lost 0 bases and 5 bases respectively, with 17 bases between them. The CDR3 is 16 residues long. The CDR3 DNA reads TGCGCCAGCAGCTTGGCTGGATCGGTCTCAGGGGAGACCCAGTACTTC. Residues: CASSLAGSVSGETQYF.

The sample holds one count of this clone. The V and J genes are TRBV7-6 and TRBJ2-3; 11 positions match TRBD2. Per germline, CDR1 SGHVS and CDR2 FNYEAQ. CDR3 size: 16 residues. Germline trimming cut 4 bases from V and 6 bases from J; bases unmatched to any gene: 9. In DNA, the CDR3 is TGTGCCAGCAGCTGGGGACTAGCGGATGTCAAGGATACGCAGTATTTT. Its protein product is CASSWGLADVKDTQYF.

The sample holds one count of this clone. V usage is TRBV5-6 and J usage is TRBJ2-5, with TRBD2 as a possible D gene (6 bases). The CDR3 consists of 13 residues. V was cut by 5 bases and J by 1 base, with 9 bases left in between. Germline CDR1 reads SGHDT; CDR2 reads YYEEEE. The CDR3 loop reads CASSWDSQETQYF. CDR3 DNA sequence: TGTGCCAGCAGTTGGGACTCCCAAGAGACCCAGTACTTC.

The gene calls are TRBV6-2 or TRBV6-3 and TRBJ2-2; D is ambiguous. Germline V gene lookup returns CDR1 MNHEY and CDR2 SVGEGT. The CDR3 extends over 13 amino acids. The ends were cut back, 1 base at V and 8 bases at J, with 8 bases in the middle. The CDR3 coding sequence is TGTGCCAGCAGTTACTTCAGAGAGGGGGAGCTGTTTTTT. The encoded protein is CASSYFREGELFF.

CDR3 protein: CASSPRESYNEQFF. CDR3 nucleotide sequence: TGTGCCAGCTCACCACGGGAGTCCTACAATGAGCAGTTCTTC. The chain employs TRBV18 and TRBJ2-1, with D possibly TRBD2 on 5 matching bases. Germline V lookup: CDR1 KGHSH, CDR2 LQKENI. The ends were cut back, 1 base at V and 1 base at J, with 5 bases in the middle. This CDR3 region has 14 residues.

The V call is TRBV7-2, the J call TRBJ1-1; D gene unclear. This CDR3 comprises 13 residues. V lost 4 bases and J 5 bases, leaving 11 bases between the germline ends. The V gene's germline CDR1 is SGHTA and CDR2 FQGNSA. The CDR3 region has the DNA TGTGCCAGCAGCTATCCGCGCAGGACTGAAGCTTTCTTT. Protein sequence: CASSYPRRTEAFF.

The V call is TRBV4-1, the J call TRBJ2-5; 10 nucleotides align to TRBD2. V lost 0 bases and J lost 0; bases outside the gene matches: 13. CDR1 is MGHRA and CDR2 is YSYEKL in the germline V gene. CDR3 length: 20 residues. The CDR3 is CASSQDDSGRPGLYQETQYF. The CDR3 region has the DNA TGCGCCAGCAGCCAAGATGATAGCGGGAGGCCCGGGTTGTACCAAGAGACCCAGTACTTC.

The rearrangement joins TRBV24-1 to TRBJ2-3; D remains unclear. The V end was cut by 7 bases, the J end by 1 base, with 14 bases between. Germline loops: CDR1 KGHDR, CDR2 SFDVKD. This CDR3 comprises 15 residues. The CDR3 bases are TGTGCCACCAGGCCCCTAAGGCGGCGCACAGATACGCAGTATTTT. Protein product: CATRPLRRRTDTQYF.

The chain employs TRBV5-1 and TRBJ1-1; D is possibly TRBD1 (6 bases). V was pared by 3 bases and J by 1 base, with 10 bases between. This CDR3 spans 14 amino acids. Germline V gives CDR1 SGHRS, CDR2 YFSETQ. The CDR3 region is CASSSGHPNTEAFF. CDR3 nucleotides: TGCGCCAGCAGCTCGGGACACCCGAACACTGAAGCTTTCTTT.

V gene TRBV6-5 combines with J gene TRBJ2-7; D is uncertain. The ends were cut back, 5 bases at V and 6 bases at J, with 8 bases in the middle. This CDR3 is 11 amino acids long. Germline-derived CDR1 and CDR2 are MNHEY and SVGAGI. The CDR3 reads CASSHAGEQYF. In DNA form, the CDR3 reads TGTGCCAGCAGTCATGCAGGCGAGCAGTACTTC.

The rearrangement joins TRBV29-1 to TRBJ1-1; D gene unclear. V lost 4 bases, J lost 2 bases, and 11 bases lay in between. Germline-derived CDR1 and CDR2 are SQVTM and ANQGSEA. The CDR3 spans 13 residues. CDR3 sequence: CSVVTRSNTEAFF. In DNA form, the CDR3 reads TGCAGCGTTGTAACACGCAGCAACACTGAAGCTTTCTTT.

The CDR3 DNA is TGTGCCTGGAGTCCCGGACATCCAGGAGAGGGCTACACCTTC. Amino acids: CAWSPGHPGEGYTF. V usage is TRBV30 and J usage is TRBJ1-2; tentatively, D is TRBD1 (5 bases). CDR3 length: 14 amino acids. Germline assignment: CDR1 GTSNPN and CDR2 SVGIG (reference sequence). V was shortened by 2 bases and J by 8 bases, with 18 bases between the two germline ends.

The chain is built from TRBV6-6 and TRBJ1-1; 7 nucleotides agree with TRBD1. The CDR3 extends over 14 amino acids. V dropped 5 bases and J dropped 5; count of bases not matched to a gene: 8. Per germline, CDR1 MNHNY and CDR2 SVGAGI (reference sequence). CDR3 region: CASSLTGDGTEAFF. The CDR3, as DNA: TGTGCCAGCAGTCTAACAGGGGACGGGACTGAAGCTTTCTTT.

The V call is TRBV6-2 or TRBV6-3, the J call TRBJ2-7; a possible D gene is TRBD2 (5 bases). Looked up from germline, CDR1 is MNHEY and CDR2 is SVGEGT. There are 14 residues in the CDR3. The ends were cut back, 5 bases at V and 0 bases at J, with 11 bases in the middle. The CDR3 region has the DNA TGTGCCAGCAGTCTAGGAGGAAGCTCCTACGAGCAGTACTTC. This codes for CASSLGGSSYEQYF.

As DNA, the CDR3 is TGTGCCAGCTCACCAGAGGGGCGTCAGCCCCAGCATTTT. Its protein is CASSPEGRQPQHF. The J gene is TRBJ1-5, the V gene TRBV18, with D maybe TRBD1 (5 bases). V lost 2 bases and J 6 bases, leaving 8 bases between the germline ends. CDR3 length: 13 amino acids. CDR1 and CDR2 from the germline V gene are KGHSH and LQKENI.

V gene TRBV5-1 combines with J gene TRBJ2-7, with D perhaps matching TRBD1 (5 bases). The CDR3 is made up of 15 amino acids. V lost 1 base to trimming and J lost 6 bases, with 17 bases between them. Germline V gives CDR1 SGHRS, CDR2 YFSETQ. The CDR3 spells CASSLLLSKDSEQYF. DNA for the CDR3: TGCGCCAGCAGCTTGTTATTGAGTAAAGACAGCGAGCAGTACTTC.

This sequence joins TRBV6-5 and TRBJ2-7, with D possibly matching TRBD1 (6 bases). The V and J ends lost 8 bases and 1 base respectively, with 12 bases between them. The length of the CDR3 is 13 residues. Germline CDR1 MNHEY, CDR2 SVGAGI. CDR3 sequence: CASEKGGSYEQYF. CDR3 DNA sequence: TGTGCCAGCGAAAAAGGGGGATCCTACGAGCAGTACTTC.

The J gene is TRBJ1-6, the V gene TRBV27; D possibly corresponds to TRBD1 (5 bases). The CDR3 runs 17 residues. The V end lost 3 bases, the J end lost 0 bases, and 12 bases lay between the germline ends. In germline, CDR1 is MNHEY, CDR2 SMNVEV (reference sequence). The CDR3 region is CASSLNQGFSYNSPLHF. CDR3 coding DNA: TGTGCCAGCAGTTTGAACCAGGGCTTCTCCTATAATTCACCCCTCCACTTT.

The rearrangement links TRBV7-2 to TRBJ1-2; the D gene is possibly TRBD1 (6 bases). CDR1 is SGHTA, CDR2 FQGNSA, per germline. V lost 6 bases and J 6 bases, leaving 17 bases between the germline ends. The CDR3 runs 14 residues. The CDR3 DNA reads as TGTGCCAGCAGTCCTGATAGGGGGGACCATGGCTACACCTTC. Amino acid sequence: CASSPDRGDHGYTF.

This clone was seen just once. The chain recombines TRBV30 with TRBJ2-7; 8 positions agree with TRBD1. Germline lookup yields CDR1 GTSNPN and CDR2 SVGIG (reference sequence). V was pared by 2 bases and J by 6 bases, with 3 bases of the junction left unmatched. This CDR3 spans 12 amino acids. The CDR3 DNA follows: TGTGCCTGGAGTAGGGACAGGAGCGAGCAGTACTTC. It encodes CAWSRDRSEQYF.

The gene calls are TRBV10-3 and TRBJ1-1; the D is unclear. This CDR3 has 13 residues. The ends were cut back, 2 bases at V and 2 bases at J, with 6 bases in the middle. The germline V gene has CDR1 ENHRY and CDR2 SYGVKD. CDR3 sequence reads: CAISEAPNTEAFF. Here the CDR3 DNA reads TGTGCCATCAGTGAGGCACCCAACACTGAAGCTTTCTTT.

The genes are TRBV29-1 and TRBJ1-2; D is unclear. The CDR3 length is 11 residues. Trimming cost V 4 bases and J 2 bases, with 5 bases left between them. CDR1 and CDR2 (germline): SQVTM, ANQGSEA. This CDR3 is CSVVVNYGYTF. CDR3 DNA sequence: TGCAGCGTTGTTGTCAACTATGGCTACACCTTC.

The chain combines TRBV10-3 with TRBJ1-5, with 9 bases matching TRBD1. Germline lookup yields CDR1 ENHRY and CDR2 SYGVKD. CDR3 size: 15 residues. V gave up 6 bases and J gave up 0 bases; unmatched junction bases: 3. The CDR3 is CAISGTGNSNQPQHF. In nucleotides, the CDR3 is TGTGCCATCAGCGGGACAGGGAATAGCAATCAGCCCCAGCATTTT.

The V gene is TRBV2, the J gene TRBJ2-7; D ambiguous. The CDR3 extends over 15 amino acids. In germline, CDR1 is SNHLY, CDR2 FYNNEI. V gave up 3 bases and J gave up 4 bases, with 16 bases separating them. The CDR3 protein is CASSDVVQKAYEQYF. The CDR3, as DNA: TGTGCCAGCAGTGATGTTGTCCAGAAGGCGTACGAGCAGTACTTC.

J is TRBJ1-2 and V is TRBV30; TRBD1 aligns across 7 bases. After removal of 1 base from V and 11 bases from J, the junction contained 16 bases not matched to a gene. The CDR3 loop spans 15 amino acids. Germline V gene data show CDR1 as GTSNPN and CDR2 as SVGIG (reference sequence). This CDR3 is CAWSAPDREGGGYTF. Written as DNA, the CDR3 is TGTGCCTGGAGTGCCCCCGACAGGGAAGGTGGCGGGTACACCTTC.

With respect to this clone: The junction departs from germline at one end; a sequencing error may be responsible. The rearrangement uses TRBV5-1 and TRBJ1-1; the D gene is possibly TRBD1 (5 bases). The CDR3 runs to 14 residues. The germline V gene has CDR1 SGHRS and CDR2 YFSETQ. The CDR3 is CASRLGRTNTEAFF. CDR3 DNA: TGCGCCAGCAGATTGGGACGGACGAACACTGAAGCTTTCTTT.